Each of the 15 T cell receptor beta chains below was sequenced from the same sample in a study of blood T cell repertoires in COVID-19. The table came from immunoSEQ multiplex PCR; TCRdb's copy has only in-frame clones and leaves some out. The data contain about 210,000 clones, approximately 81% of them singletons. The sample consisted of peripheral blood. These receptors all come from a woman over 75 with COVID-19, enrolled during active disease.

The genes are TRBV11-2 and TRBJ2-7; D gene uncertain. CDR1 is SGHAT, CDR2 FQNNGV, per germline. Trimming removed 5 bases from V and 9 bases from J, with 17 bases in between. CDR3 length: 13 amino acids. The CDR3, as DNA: TGTGCCAGCAGCACCGGGTCTTTGATATGGCAGTACTTC. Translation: CASSTGSLIWQYF.

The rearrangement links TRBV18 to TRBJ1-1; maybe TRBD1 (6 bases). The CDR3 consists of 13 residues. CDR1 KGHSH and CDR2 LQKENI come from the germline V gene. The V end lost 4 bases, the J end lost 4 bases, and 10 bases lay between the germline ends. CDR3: CASSLTGGTEAFF. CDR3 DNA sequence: TGTGCCAGCTCACTGACAGGAGGCACTGAAGCTTTCTTT.

For the CDR3, the DNA is TGTGCCAGCAGCCAAGATCGGCAGGCGAACACTGAAGCTTTCTTT. This translates into CASSQDRQANTEAFF. The genes are TRBV4-2 and TRBJ1-1; D not resolved. CDR3 size: 15 residues. Germline CDR1 and CDR2: LGHNA and YNFKEQ. V gave up 0 bases and J gave up 1 base, with 9 bases separating them.

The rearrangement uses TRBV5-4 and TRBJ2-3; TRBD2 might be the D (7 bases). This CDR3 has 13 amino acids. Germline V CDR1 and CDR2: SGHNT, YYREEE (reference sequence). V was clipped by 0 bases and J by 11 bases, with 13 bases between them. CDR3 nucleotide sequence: TGTGCCAGCAGCTTGGACAGGGAGGGTATGCAGTATTTT. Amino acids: CASSLDREGMQYF.

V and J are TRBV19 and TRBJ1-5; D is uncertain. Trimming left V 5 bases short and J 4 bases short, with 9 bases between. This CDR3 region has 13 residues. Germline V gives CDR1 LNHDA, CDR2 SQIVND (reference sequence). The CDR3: CASSVQSNQPQHF. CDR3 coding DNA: TGTGCCAGTAGTGTACAGTCTAATCAGCCCCAGCATTTT. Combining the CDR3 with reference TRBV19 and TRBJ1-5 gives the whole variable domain DGGITQSPKYLFRKEGQNVTLSCEQNLNHDAMYWYRQDPGQGLRLIYYSQIVNDFQKGDIAEGYSVSREKKESFPLTVTSAQKNPTAFYLCASSVQSNQPQHFGDGTRLSIL.

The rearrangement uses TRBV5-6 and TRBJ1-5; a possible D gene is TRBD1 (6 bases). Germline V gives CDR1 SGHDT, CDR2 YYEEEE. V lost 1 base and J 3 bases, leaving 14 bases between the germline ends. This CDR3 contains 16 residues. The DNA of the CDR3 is TGTGCCAGCAGCTTGAGATTATGGACAGCCAATCAGCCCCAGCATTTT. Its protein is CASSLRLWTANQPQHF.

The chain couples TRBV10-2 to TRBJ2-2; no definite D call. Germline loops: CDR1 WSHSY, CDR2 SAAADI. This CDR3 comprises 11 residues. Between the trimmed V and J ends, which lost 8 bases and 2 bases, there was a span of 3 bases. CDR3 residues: CASYNTGELFF. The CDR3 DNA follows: TGCGCCAGCTATAACACCGGGGAGCTGTTTTTT.

The CDR3, as DNA: TGTGCCAGCAGCTTAGGCGGCGCGGGAGAGACCCAGTACTTC. The encoded protein is CASSLGGAGETQYF. This chain uses TRBV7-7 with TRBJ2-5; maybe TRBD2 (5 bases). This CDR3 spans 14 amino acids. V was trimmed by 1 base and J by 4 bases, leaving 10 bases between them. Germline CDR1 reads SSHAT; CDR2 reads FNYEAQ (reference sequence).

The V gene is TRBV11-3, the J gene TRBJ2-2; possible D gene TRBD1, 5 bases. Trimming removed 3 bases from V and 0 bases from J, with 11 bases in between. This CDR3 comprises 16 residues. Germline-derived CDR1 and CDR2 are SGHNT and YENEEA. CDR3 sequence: CASSFHGQPNTGELFF. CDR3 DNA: TGTGCCAGCAGCTTCCACGGACAACCGAACACCGGGGAGCTGTTTTTT.

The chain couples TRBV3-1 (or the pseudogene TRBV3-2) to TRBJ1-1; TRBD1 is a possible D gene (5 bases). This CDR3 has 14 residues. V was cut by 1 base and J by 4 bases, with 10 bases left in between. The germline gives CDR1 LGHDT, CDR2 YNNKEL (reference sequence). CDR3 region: CASSQGGVSTEAFF. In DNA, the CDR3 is TGTGCCAGCAGCCAAGGGGGGGTGTCCACTGAAGCTTTCTTT.

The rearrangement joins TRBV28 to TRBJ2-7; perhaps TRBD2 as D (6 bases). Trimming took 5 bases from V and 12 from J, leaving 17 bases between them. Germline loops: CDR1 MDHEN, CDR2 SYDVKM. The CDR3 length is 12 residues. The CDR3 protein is CASSPGSWGWYV. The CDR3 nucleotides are TGTGCCAGCAGTCCCGGGAGCTGGGGGTGGTACGTC.

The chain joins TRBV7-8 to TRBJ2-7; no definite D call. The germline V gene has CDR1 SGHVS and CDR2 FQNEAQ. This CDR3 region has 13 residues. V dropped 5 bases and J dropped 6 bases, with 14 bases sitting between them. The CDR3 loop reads CASSLGRSGEQYV. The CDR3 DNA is TGTGCCAGCAGCCTCGGAAGGAGTGGCGAGCAGTACGTC.

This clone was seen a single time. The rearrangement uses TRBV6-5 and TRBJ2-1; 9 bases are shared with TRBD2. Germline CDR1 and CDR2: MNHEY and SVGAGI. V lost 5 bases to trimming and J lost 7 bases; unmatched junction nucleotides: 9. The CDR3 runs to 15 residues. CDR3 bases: TGTGCCAGCAGTCCTCTAGCGGGGCTTCGGAATGAGCAGTTCTTC. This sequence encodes CASSPLAGLRNEQFF.

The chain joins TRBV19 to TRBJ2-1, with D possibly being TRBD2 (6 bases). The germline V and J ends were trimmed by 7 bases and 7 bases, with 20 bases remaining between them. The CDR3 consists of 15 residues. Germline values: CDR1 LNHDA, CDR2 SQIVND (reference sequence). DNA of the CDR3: TGTGCCAGTACGGGGGATTTGTCTCCCCCGAATGAGCAGTTCTTC. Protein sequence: CASTGDLSPPNEQFF.

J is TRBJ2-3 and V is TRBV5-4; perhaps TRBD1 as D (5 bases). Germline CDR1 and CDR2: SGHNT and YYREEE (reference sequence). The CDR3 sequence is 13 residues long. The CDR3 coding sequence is TGTGCTCATGGGGCCAGTAATACAGATACGCAGTATTTT. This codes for CAHGASNTDTQYF.